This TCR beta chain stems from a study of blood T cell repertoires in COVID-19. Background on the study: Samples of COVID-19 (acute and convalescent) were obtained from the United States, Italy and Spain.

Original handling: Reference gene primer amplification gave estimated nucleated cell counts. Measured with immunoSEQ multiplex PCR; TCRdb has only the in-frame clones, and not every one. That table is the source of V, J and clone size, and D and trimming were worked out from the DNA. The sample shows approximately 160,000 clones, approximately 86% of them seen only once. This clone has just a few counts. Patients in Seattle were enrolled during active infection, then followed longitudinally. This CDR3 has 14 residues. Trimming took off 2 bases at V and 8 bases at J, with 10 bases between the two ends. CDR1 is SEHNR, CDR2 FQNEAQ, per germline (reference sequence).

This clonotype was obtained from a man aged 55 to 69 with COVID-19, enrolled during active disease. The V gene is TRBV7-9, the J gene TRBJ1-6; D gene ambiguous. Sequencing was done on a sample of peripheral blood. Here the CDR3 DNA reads TGTGCCAGCAGCTTACGAGGTTCGGATTCACCCCTCCACTTT. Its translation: CASSLRGSDSPLHF.